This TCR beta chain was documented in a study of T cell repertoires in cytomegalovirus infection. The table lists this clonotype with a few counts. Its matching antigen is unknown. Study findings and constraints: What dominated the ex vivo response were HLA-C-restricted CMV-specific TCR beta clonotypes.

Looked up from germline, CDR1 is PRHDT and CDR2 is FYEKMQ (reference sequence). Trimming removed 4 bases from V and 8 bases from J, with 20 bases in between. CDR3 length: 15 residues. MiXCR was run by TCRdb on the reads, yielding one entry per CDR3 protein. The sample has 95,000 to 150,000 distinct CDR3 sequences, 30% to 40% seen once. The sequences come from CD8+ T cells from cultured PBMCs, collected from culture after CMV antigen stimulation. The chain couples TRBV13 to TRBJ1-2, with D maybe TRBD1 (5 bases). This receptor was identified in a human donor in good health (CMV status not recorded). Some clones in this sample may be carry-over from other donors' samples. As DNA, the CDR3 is TGTGCCAGCAGCTCGACTCGGGACTACTTCCTAGGCTACACCTTC. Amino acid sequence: CASSSTRDYFLGYTF.